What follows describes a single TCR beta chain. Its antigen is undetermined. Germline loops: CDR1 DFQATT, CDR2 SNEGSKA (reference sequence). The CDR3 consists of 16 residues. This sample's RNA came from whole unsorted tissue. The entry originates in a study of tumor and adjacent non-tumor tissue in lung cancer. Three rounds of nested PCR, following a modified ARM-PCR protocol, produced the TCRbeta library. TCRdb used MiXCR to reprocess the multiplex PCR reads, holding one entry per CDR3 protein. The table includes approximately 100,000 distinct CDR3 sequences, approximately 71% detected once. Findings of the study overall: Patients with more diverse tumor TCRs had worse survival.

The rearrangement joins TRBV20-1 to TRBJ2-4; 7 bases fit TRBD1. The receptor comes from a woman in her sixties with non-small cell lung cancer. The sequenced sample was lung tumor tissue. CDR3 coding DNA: TGCAGCGCCGACCCCCGACAGGGAGAGGCGAAAAACATTCAGTACTTC. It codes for CSADPRQGEAKNIQYF.